This TCR beta chain comes out of a study of T cell responses to AZD1222 COVID-19 vaccine. The data were produced by immunoSEQ multiplex PCR, yet TCRdb's version contains in-frame clones alone and is incomplete. The data contain approximately 120,000 clones, roughly 90% of them singletons. The input for sequencing was peripheral blood, taken on day 0 of AZD1222 vaccination. This clonotype originated in an adult in good health.

The DNA of the CDR3 is TGTGCCAGCAGTTACGGACTCCCCTACAGTTCCAATCAGCCCCAGCATTTT. This sequence encodes CASSYGLPYSSNQPQHF. This chain links TRBV6-2 or TRBV6-3 with TRBJ1-5; D uncertain. The CDR3 runs 17 residues. Trimming left V 2 bases short and J 3 bases short, with 17 bases between. Germline CDR1 reads MNHEY; CDR2 reads SVGEGT.